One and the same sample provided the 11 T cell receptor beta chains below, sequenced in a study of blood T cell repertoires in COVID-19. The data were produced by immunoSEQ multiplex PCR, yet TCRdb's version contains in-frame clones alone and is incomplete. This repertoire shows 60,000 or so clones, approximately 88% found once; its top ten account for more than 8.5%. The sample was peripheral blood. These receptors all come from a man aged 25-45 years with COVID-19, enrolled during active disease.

DNA of the CDR3: TGTGCCAGCAGTTTAAGGAGGGATGGCTACACCTTC. This translates into CASSLRRDGYTF. This chain uses TRBV28 with TRBJ1-2; unclear D gene. The CDR3 sequence is 12 residues long. Trimming took off 2 bases at V and 6 bases at J, with 7 bases between the two ends. Germline CDR1 and CDR2: MDHEN and SYDVKM.

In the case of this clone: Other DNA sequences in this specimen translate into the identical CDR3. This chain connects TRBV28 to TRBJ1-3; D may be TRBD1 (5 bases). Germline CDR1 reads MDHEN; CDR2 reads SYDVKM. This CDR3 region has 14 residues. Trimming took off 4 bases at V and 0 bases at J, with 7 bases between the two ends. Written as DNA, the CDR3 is TGTGCCAGCAGTTCGGGGGGCTCTGGAAACACCATATATTTT. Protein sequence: CASSSGGSGNTIYF.

The CDR3 sequence: CASSTGTSGRDEQYF. The CDR3 region has the DNA TGTGCCAGCAGCACCGGGACTAGCGGGAGGGACGAGCAGTACTTC. V usage is TRBV5-4 and J usage is TRBJ2-7; 16 nucleotides match TRBD2. V trimming: 4 bases; J trimming: 5 bases; junction bases outside the gene matches: 3. CDR1 is SGHNT, CDR2 YYREEE, per germline (reference sequence). The CDR3 length is 15 residues.

CDR3 loop: CAISDGGIQRAFF. The CDR3 nucleotides are TGTGCCATCAGTGATGGAGGGATCCAGAGGGCTTTCTTT. The rearrangement links TRBV10-3 to TRBJ1-1; no clear D. Germline V gene lookup returns CDR1 ENHRY and CDR2 SYGVKD. Trimming shortened V by 3 bases and J by 11 bases, and 16 bases separated the two germline ends. The CDR3 totals 13 residues.

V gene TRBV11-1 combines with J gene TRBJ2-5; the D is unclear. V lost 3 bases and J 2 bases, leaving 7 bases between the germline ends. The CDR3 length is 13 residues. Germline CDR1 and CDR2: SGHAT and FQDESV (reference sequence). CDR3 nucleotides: TGTGCCAGCAGCTTGGCAGTACAAGAGACCCAGTACTTC. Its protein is CASSLAVQETQYF. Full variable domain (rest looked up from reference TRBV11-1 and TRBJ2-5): EAEVAQSPRYKITEKSQAVAFWCDPISGHATLYWYRQILGQGPELLVQFQDESVVDDSQLPKDRFSAERLKGVDSTLKIQPAELGDSAMYLCASSLAVQETQYFGPGTRLLVL.

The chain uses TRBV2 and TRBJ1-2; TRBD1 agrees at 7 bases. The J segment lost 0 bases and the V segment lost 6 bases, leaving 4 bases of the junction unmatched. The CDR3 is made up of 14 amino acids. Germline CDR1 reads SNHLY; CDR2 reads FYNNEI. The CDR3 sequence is CASRRQGSNYGYTF. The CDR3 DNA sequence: TGTGCCAGCAGGCGACAGGGTTCTAACTATGGCTACACCTTC.

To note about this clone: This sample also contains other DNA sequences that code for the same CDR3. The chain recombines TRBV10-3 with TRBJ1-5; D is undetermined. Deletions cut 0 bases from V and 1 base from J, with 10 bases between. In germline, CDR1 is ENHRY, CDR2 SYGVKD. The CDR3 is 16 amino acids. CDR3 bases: TGTGCCATCAGTGAGTCTAGGAGATCAAGCAATCAGCCCCAGCATTTT. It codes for CAISESRRSSNQPQHF.

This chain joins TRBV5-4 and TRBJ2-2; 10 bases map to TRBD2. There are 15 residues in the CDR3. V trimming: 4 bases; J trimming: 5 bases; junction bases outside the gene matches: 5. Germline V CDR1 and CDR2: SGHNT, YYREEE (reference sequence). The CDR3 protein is CASSVPGLATGELFF. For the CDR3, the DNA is TGTGCCAGCAGCGTCCCGGGACTAGCGACCGGGGAGCTGTTTTTT.

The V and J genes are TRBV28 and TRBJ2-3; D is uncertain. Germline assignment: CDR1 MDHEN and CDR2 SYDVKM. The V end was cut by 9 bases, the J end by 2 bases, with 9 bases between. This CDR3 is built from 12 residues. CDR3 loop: CASRYDTDTQYF. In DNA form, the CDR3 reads TGTGCCAGTAGATACGACACAGATACGCAGTATTTT.

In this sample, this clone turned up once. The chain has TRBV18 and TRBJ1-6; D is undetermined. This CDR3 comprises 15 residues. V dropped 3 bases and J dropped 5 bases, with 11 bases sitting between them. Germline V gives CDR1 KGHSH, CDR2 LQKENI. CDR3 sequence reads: CASSPGGHDNSPLHF. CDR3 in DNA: TGTGCCAGCTCACCGGGAGGTCACGATAATTCACCCCTCCACTTT.

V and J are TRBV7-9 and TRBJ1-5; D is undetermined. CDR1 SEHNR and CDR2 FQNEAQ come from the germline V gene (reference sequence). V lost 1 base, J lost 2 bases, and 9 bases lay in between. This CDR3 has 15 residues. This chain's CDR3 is CASSLDGDRNQPQHF. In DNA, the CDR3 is TGTGCCAGCAGCTTAGACGGGGATCGCAATCAGCCCCAGCATTTT.